The 24 T cell receptor beta chains reported below all come from one sample, sequenced in a study of T cells in Graves' hyperthyroidism and ophthalmopathy (dated by TCRdb to between 2017 and 2020). Libraries were constructed by multiplex PCR. TCRdb shows the sequencer as Illumina HiSeq 2000. Amplification of TCR beta CDR3 regions was carried out from RNA transcripts. The TCR CDR3 was subjected to a first round of RT-PCR using the HTBI primer set and the Qiagen OneStep RT-PCR kit. TCRdb's own reprocessing of the public reads used fastp at Q25 and MiXCR and kept productive beta chains. Each entry is one CDR3 protein sequence, shown with its most common DNA and genes. This sample lists 400,000 to 500,000 distinct CDR3 sequences; roughly 15% were detected once. The ten largest clones add up to 13% of the sample. The sequencing input was blood. These receptors came from a man between 18 and 35 years old with Graves' ophthalmopathy.

This clonotype was observed a few times. The chain is built from TRBV28 and TRBJ1-1, with 8 bases aligning to TRBD1. V gave up 7 bases and J gave up 3 bases; unmatched junction bases: 7. The CDR3 runs 14 residues. Looked up from germline, CDR1 is MDHEN and CDR2 is SYDVKM. CDR3 coding DNA: TGTGCCAGCACCACTCAGGGGGCTTACACTGAAGCTTTCTTT. This encodes CASTTQGAYTEAFF.

Ten or more counts support this clonotype. The chain links TRBV6-5 to TRBJ2-7; D is perhaps TRBD2 (5 bases). Trimming stripped 7 bases from V and 0 bases from J, with 13 bases between. This CDR3 is built from 14 residues. Germline loops: CDR1 MNHEY, CDR2 SVGAGI. CDR3 sequence: CASTPLGSSYEQYF. The CDR3 nucleotides read TGTGCCAGCACCCCCCTAGGGAGCTCCTACGAGCAGTACTTC.

This chain links TRBV20-1 with TRBJ2-2; TRBD2 agrees at 11 bases. CDR1 and CDR2 (germline): DFQATT, SNEGSKA (reference sequence). CDR3 length equals 15 residues. V gave up 8 bases and J gave up 5 bases; unmatched junction bases: 10. This chain's CDR3 is CSTNSGGAATGELFF. The CDR3 nucleotides are TGCAGTACTAATAGCGGGGGGGCCGCAACCGGGGAGCTGTTTTTT.

This clonotype was seen ten or more times. The chain carries TRBV10-3 and TRBJ2-3; TRBD2 aligns across 9 bases. Germline trimming cut 8 bases from V and 3 bases from J; bases unmatched to any gene: 9. Germline V gene lookup returns CDR1 ENHRY and CDR2 SYGVKD. The CDR3 is made up of 15 amino acids. The CDR3 protein is CAIGSSGSVTDTQYF. CDR3 DNA: TGTGCCATCGGTAGTAGCGGGAGTGTGACAGATACGCAGTATTTT.

This clonotype was seen at least ten times. The chain has TRBV7-2 and TRBJ1-5, with 9 nucleotides matching TRBD1. V dropped 4 bases and J dropped 9; count of bases not matched to a gene: 7. The CDR3 is made up of 14 amino acids. Germline-derived CDR1 and CDR2 are SGHTA and FQGNSA. The CDR3 nucleotides read TGTGCCAGCAGCTCAGGGGGACAGGGAGGGCCCCAGCATTTT. Amino acid sequence: CASSSGGQGGPQHF.

This clonotype was seen many times. This chain links TRBV28 with TRBJ2-7; a weak D match, TRBD1 (5 bases). The V end lost 6 bases, the J end lost 2 bases, and 11 bases lay between the germline ends. Germline CDR1 and CDR2: MDHEN and SYDVKM. This CDR3 has 13 amino acids. This CDR3 reads CASSEDTTYEQYF. As DNA, the CDR3 is TGTGCCAGCAGCGAGGACACGACCTACGAGCAGTACTTC.

On this clonotype: At one boundary the junction diverges from the germline segment, which might be a read error. The chain joins TRBV6-1 to TRBJ1-5, with D maybe TRBD1 (5 bases). CDR1 and CDR2 from the germline V gene are MNHNS and SASEGT. CDR3 length: 13 amino acids. CDR3 sequence: CASRGTGNPPQHF. As DNA, the CDR3 is TGTGCCAGCAGGGGGACTGGGAATCCGCCCCAGCATTTT.

This clonotype was counted many times. The J gene is TRBJ2-7, the V gene TRBV19, with TRBD1 matching over 12 bases. Per germline, CDR1 LNHDA and CDR2 SQIVND (reference sequence). The CDR3 has 14 amino acids. J was trimmed by 7 bases and V by 4 bases; bases with no gene match: 5. This chain's CDR3 is CASSTGQGANEQYF. CDR3 coding DNA: TGTGCCAGTAGTACGGGACAGGGGGCGAATGAGCAGTACTTC.

Turning to this clonotype: With a much larger clone just one base away, this may be a read error. Written as DNA, the CDR3 is TGCGCCAGCAGCTTGGCGGGGGCTAAGGAGCAGTACTTC. Its protein product is CASSLAGAKEQYF. The chain combines TRBV5-1 with TRBJ2-7, with D tentatively TRBD1 or TRBD2 (6 bases each). Trimming left V 0 bases short and J 7 bases short, with 11 bases between. Germline CDR1 and CDR2: SGHRS and YFSETQ. CDR3 length: 13 amino acids.

Ten or more counts support this clonotype. The V call is TRBV9, the J call TRBJ1-2; tentative D call: TRBD1 (5 bases). This CDR3 contains 14 residues. V was shortened by 3 bases and J by 5 bases, with 14 bases between the two germline ends. The germline V gene has CDR1 SGDLS and CDR2 YYNGEE. The CDR3 DNA is TGTGCCAGCAGCGCATCGACAGTGAATTATGGCTACACCTTC. This sequence encodes CASSASTVNYGYTF. The full variable domain, its missing parts supplied by reference TRBV9 and TRBJ1-2, is DSGVTQTPKHLITATGQRVTLRCSPRSGDLSVYWYQQSLDQGLQFLIQYYNGEERAKGNILERFSAQQFPDLHSELNLSSLELGDSALYFCASSASTVNYGYTFGSGTRLTVV.

Ten or more counts support this clonotype. This chain uses TRBV6-1 with TRBJ2-7, with 9 bases lining up with TRBD1. The CDR3 covers 15 residues. Trimming removed 3 bases from V and 0 bases from J; junction bases left unmatched: 3. Germline CDR1 reads MNHNS; CDR2 reads SASEGT. CDR3 amino acids: CASSDRDRASYEQYF. The CDR3 nucleotides are TGTGCCAGCAGTGATCGGGACAGGGCCTCCTACGAGCAGTACTTC.

This clonotype was seen only a few times. Here the CDR3 reads CASSASGTTGANVLTF. The CDR3 coding sequence is TGTGCCAGCAGTGCATCCGGGACGACTGGGGCCAACGTCCTGACTTTC. The chain joins TRBV12-3 or TRBV12-4 to TRBJ2-6; D is tentatively TRBD1 or TRBD2 (5 bases each). V shed 5 bases and J shed 2 bases, with 13 bases lying between them. The CDR3 length is 16 residues.

Remarks on this clonotype: This could be a read error, since a much larger clone is one nucleotide away. V and J are TRBV2 and TRBJ2-3; D remains ambiguous. Germline CDR1 reads SNHLY; CDR2 reads FYNNEI. This CDR3 has 12 amino acids. The V end was cut by 7 bases, the J end by 8 bases, with 13 bases between. The CDR3: CASTWASGTQYF. CDR3 in DNA: TGTGCCAGCACTTGGGCATCGGGTACGCAGTATTTT. Based on the CDR3 plus reference TRBV2 and TRBJ2-3, the full variable domain is EPEVTQTPSHQVTQMGQEVILRCVPISNHLYFYWYRQILGQKVEFLVSFYNNEISEKSEIFDDQFSVERPDGSNFTLKIRSTKLEDSAMYFCASTWASGTQYFGPGTRLTVL.

The rearrangement uses TRBV15 and TRBJ1-3; D unresolved. This CDR3 spans 15 amino acids. Germline V gene lookup returns CDR1 LNHNV and CDR2 YYDKDF (reference sequence). With 3 bases removed from V and 2 bases from J, the gap between germline ends came to 11 bases. The CDR3 sequence: CATSSLGFAGNTIYF. Written as DNA, the CDR3 is TGTGCCACCAGCAGTCTTGGGTTTGCTGGAAACACCATATATTTT.

J is TRBJ1-5 and V is TRBV19; D is unclear. The CDR3 has 12 amino acids. The V end lost 3 bases, the J end lost 10 bases, and 10 bases lay between the germline ends. Germline V gene data show CDR1 as LNHDA and CDR2 as SQIVND (reference sequence). The CDR3 sequence: CASSIGFYPQHF. The CDR3 bases are TGTGCCAGTAGTATCGGGTTTTACCCCCAGCATTTT.

This clonotype was observed at least ten times. This rearrangement joins TRBV7-3 to TRBJ2-1; TRBD2 is a possible D gene (6 bases). The CDR3 consists of 16 residues. V was shortened by 0 bases and J by 8 bases, with 17 bases between the two germline ends. Germline loops: CDR1 SGHTA, CDR2 FQGTGA. CDR3 sequence: CASSLTPVGGSHEQFF. The CDR3 DNA follows: TGTGCCAGCAGCTTAACGCCCGTTGGGGGGTCCCATGAGCAGTTCTTC.

The V and J genes are TRBV24-1 and TRBJ2-3; no reliable D call. V was cut by 6 bases and J by 2 bases, with 17 bases left in between. This CDR3 has 16 residues. Germline V lookup: CDR1 KGHDR, CDR2 SFDVKD. Written as DNA, the CDR3 is TGTGCCACCAGTCTATTGAATGGAACCCTCACAGATACGCAGTATTTT. It encodes CATSLLNGTLTDTQYF.

This clonotype was seen only a few times. CDR3 amino acids: CASSQGGIGNTIYF. CDR3 nucleotide sequence: TGTGCCAGCAGCCAAGGGGGAATTGGAAACACCATATATTTT. The rearrangement joins TRBV14 to TRBJ1-3; D ambiguous. Trimming took off 1 base at V and 3 bases at J, with 7 bases between the two ends. Looked up from germline, CDR1 is SGHDN and CDR2 is FVKESK. The CDR3 contains 14 residues.

This clonotype appeared many times. J is TRBJ1-2 and V is TRBV12-3 or TRBV12-4; no reliable D call. Trimming shortened V by 6 bases and J by 8 bases, and 10 bases separated the two germline ends. CDR3 length: 11 amino acids. The CDR3 region is CASSKGPGYTF. The CDR3, as DNA: TGTGCCAGCAGCAAAGGTCCCGGCTACACCTTC.

There are many counts of this clonotype. The chain links TRBV7-8 to TRBJ2-1; weak D call: TRBD1 (6 bases). CDR1 and CDR2 from the germline V gene are SGHVS and FQNEAQ. The V end lost 6 bases, the J end lost 7 bases, and 10 bases lay between the germline ends. CDR3 length: 12 amino acids. CDR3 sequence (DNA): TGTGCCAGCAGTCCCACAGGGAATGAGCAGTTCTTC. The encoded protein is CASSPTGNEQFF.

This clonotype has at least ten counts. J is TRBJ2-4 and V is TRBV11-2; D unclear. CDR1 is SGHAT, CDR2 FQNNGV, per germline. This CDR3 comprises 16 residues. Deletions cut 3 bases from V and 7 bases from J, with 19 bases between. The CDR3 here is CASSLAKWGTENIQYF. CDR3 sequence (DNA): TGTGCCAGCAGCTTGGCTAAATGGGGTACGGAGAACATTCAGTACTTC.

This clonotype has a count of ten or more. CDR3 nucleotides: TGTGCCAGCCACAGGGACGGCAATCAGCCCCAGCATTTT. This translates into CASHRDGNQPQHF. The chain employs TRBV2 and TRBJ1-5; possible D gene TRBD1, 6 bases. The ends were cut back, 8 bases at V and 2 bases at J, with 10 bases in the middle. Germline lookup yields CDR1 SNHLY and CDR2 FYNNEI. The CDR3 has 13 amino acids.

Only a few counts were recorded for this clonotype. The chain links TRBV20-1 to TRBJ2-2, with 8 positions matching TRBD1. The junction had 7 bases not matched to a gene; V was cut back by 5 bases and J by 5 bases. CDR3 size: 14 residues. Germline V gene lookup returns CDR1 DFQATT and CDR2 SNEGSKA (reference sequence). The CDR3 reads CSASGGRDTGELFF. The CDR3 DNA is TGCAGTGCTTCAGGGGGCAGGGATACCGGGGAGCTGTTTTTT.

This clonotype was seen many times. V usage is TRBV5-1 and J usage is TRBJ2-7; D gene ambiguous. Germline CDR1 and CDR2: SGHRS and YFSETQ. CDR3 length: 16 residues. Trimming pared 0 bases from V and 0 bases from J, leaving 13 bases between. The CDR3 DNA is TGCGCCAGCAGCTTGGCCAAGGGTGGGATCTCCTACGAGCAGTACTTC. Encoded protein: CASSLAKGGISYEQYF.